The 14 T cell receptor beta chains below come from one sample, sequenced in a study of blood T cell repertoires in COVID-19. Using immunoSEQ multiplex PCR, the repertoire was profiled, and TCRdb retains in-frame clones only, with some absent. The table has about 220,000 clones, around four fifths seen once; the top ten hold approximately 5.1%. Sample: peripheral blood. All receptors come from a woman aged 55-69 years who had recovered from COVID-19.

This chain uses TRBV28 with TRBJ2-1; 14 bases are a match to TRBD2. The V gene's germline CDR1 is MDHEN and CDR2 SYDVKM. J lost 7 bases, V lost 6 bases, and 14 bases had no gene match. The CDR3 is made up of 18 amino acids. The CDR3 reads CASSSSLGTSGGRNEQFF. The CDR3 DNA is TGTGCCAGCAGCTCCTCCCTCGGGACTAGCGGGGGCCGGAATGAGCAGTTCTTC.

The rearrangement joins TRBV13 to TRBJ2-1; unclear D gene. Germline V gene sequence: CDR1 PRHDT, CDR2 FYEKMQ (reference sequence). The CDR3 runs 14 residues. Trimming pared 3 bases from V and 10 bases from J, leaving 16 bases between. The CDR3 reads CASSFWLTPGEQFF. CDR3 coding DNA: TGTGCCAGCAGCTTTTGGCTCACGCCCGGGGAGCAGTTCTTC.

DNA for the CDR3: TGCGCCAGCAGCTCACAGGGTATCTCCTACGAGCAGTACTTC. It is translated as CASSSQGISYEQYF. This chain connects TRBV5-1 to TRBJ2-7; possible D gene TRBD1, 6 bases. This CDR3 comprises 14 residues. Trimming took 3 bases from V and 0 from J, leaving 10 bases between them. CDR1 SGHRS and CDR2 YFSETQ come from the germline V gene.

This chain connects TRBV12-3 or TRBV12-4 to TRBJ2-3; D unresolved. The CDR3 runs to 13 residues. V was pared by 3 bases and J by 7 bases, with 11 bases between. The CDR3 nucleotides are TGTGCCAGCAGTTTGATGGGCGTAAATACGCAGTATTTT. Encoded protein: CASSLMGVNTQYF.

The chain combines TRBV10-2 with TRBJ1-1; 7 nucleotides line up with TRBD1. V shed 6 bases, J shed 5 bases, and the junction held 9 bases outside the gene matches. Germline V lookup: CDR1 WSHSY, CDR2 SAAADI. This CDR3 is 14 amino acids long. CDR3 loop: CASRDRANLTEAFF. Here the CDR3 DNA reads TGCGCCAGCAGAGACAGGGCTAATTTGACTGAAGCTTTCTTT.

This clone was detected only once. This rearrangement joins TRBV27 to TRBJ1-2, with 7 bases identical to TRBD1. The CDR3 length is 13 residues. With 4 bases clipped from V and 6 bases from J, the junction kept 5 bases outside the gene matches. CDR1 MNHEY and CDR2 SMNVEV come from the germline V gene (reference sequence). The CDR3 DNA is TGTGCCAGCAGTTCAGGGGGTCCTAATGGCTACACCTTC. This gives the protein CASSSGGPNGYTF.

This chain uses TRBV2 with TRBJ2-7; D unresolved. Germline loops: CDR1 SNHLY, CDR2 FYNNEI. Trimming cost V 0 bases and J 2 bases, with 8 bases left between them. The CDR3 runs to 14 residues. In nucleotides, the CDR3 is TGTGCCAGCAGTGAAGCGCTACAGACCTACGAGCAGTACTTC. Protein: CASSEALQTYEQYF.

This clone was counted a few times. V is TRBV10-1 and J is TRBJ2-7; a weak D match, TRBD2 (7 bases). V shed 4 bases and J shed 6 bases, with 19 bases lying between them. Germline CDR1 and CDR2: WNHNN and SYGVQD (reference sequence). This CDR3 has 15 residues. CDR3 DNA: TGCGCCAGCAGTGCCGGCGGGGGCCTCTCAGGCGAGCAGTACTTC. This gives the protein CASSAGGGLSGEQYF.

The chain carries TRBV9 and TRBJ2-5; 7 positions agree with TRBD2. From germline, CDR1 is SGDLS and CDR2 YYNGEE. J gave up 4 bases and V 3 bases, and 12 bases lay outside the gene matches. This CDR3 region has 16 residues. This CDR3 is CASSGPPGGLLETQYF. The CDR3 region has the DNA TGTGCCAGCAGCGGACCCCCGGGGGGTTTGCTAGAGACCCAGTACTTC.

This clone showed up just a few times. The sample contains more than one DNA sequence encoding this CDR3. This chain uses TRBV7-9 with TRBJ2-7; a possible D gene is TRBD1 (5 bases). The CDR3 covers 13 residues. Germline CDR1 reads SEHNR; CDR2 reads FQNEAQ (reference sequence). The germline V and J ends were trimmed by 5 bases and 1 base, with 9 bases remaining between them. The chain's CDR3 is CASSLGHSYEQYF. The CDR3 bases are TGTGCCAGCAGCCTCGGACATTCCTACGAGCAGTACTTC.

This clone was seen more than once but under ten times. This sequence joins TRBV5-1 and TRBJ2-7; D possibly corresponds to TRBD1 (6 bases). Germline CDR1 SGHRS, CDR2 YFSETQ. Trimming cost V 3 bases and J 3 bases, with 13 bases left between them. The CDR3 sequence is 14 residues long. The CDR3 region has the DNA TGCGCCAGCAGCTCACGGACAGTTAACTACGAGCAGTACTTC. This gives the protein CASSSRTVNYEQYF.

Only one count was recorded for this clone. V and J are TRBV10-3 and TRBJ1-2; no firm D call. CDR3 length: 14 residues. V lost 0 bases and J lost 5, with 10 bases in between. CDR1 and CDR2 from the germline V gene are ENHRY and SYGVKD. CDR3 bases: TGTGCCATCAGTGAGTCGCTCCTACTATATGGCTACACCTTC. It is translated as CAISESLLLYGYTF.

The chain recombines TRBV11-3 with TRBJ2-3; maybe TRBD2 (6 bases). Trimming cost V 1 base and J 1 base, with 12 bases left between them. The germline V gene encodes CDR1 SGHNT and CDR2 YENEEA. This CDR3 is built from 16 residues. CDR3 sequence: CASSLGASVGTDTQYF. CDR3 nucleotide sequence: TGTGCCAGCAGCTTAGGGGCTAGCGTTGGCACAGATACGCAGTATTTT.

The chain is built from TRBV7-9 and TRBJ1-1; D is perhaps TRBD1 (6 bases). The CDR3 loop spans 14 amino acids. Germline V lookup: CDR1 SEHNR, CDR2 FQNEAQ (reference sequence). V was clipped by 5 bases and J by 5 bases, with 15 bases between them. This CDR3 reads CASSPGQGSTEAFF. The CDR3 region has the DNA TGTGCCAGCAGCCCGGGCCAGGGGTCGACTGAAGCTTTCTTT.